The 30 T cell receptor beta chains listed next were all sequenced from one sample in a study of T cells in Graves' hyperthyroidism and ophthalmopathy (dated by TCRdb to the late 2010s). The library came from multiplex PCR. Sequencing was performed on an Illumina HiSeq 2000. Amplification of TCR beta CDR3 regions was carried out from RNA transcripts. For the first round of RT-PCR on the TCR CDR3, the HTBI primer set was used together with the Qiagen OneStep RT-PCR kit. The public sequencing data were trimmed at Q25 with fastp and processed into clonotypes with MiXCR by TCRdb, which kept only in-frame beta chains. Records with the same CDR3 protein are collapsed into one entry carrying the most frequent genes and DNA. The sample yields under 300,000 distinct CDR3 sequences; 20% to 30% were counted once. Around 30% of the sample goes to the ten largest clones. Sequenced input: blood. The source of these receptors is a man aged 40-55 years with Graves' hyperthyroidism that later progressed to Graves' ophthalmopathy.

Many counts were recorded for this clonotype. The CDR3 loop is CSAPDSLGPMEDGYTF. The CDR3 nucleotides are TGCAGCGCCCCGGACAGTTTAGGGCCTATGGAAGACGGCTACACCTTC. V gene TRBV29-1 combines with J gene TRBJ1-2; tentatively, D is TRBD1 (6 bases). Germline V gene lookup returns CDR1 SQVTM and CDR2 ANQGSEA. This CDR3 is built from 16 residues. V lost 7 bases and J 8 bases, leaving 29 bases between the germline ends.

This clonotype was picked up many times. The chain links TRBV30 to TRBJ1-1; D remains unclear. Between the trimmed V and J ends, which lost 4 bases and 3 bases, there was a span of 15 bases. The CDR3 totals 14 residues. Germline V gives CDR1 GTSNPN, CDR2 SVGIG (reference sequence). This CDR3 is CAWNFGIFYTEAFF. In DNA form, the CDR3 reads TGTGCCTGGAATTTCGGCATTTTTTACACTGAAGCTTTCTTT. The full variable domain, in which reference TRBV30 and TRBJ1-1 provide the parts outside the CDR3, is SQTIHQWPATLVQPVGSPLSLECTVEGTSNPNLYWYRQAAGRGLQLLFYSVGIGQISSEVPQNLSASRPQDRQFILSSKKLLLSDSGFYLCAWNFGIFYTEAFFGQGTRLTVV.

This clonotype was counted ten times or more. The V call is TRBV20-1, the J call TRBJ2-7; D not certain. V was shortened by 1 base and J by 3 bases, with 10 bases between the two germline ends. Germline CDR1 and CDR2: DFQATT and SNEGSKA (reference sequence). This CDR3 has 13 residues. CDR3: CSARGQPNYEQYF. Here the CDR3 DNA reads TGCAGTGCTAGAGGGCAACCGAACTACGAGCAGTACTTC.

The chain carries TRBV5-1 and TRBJ1-1; D is uncertain. Germline loops: CDR1 SGHRS, CDR2 YFSETQ. The V end was cut by 5 bases, the J end by 0 bases, with 14 bases between. The CDR3 has 15 amino acids. This chain's CDR3 is CASREAGVVNTEAFF. In DNA form, the CDR3 reads TGCGCCAGCAGGGAGGCGGGTGTCGTGAACACTGAAGCTTTCTTT.

This clonotype showed up just a few times. The chain employs TRBV12-3 or TRBV12-4 and TRBJ2-5, with 8 bases matching TRBD2. The CDR3 length is 14 residues. Losses at the gene ends were 5 bases for V and 5 bases for J; bases not matched to a gene: 7. The CDR3 DNA reads TGTGCCAGCAGTCAGGGTAGCGGGACTGAGACCCAGTACTTC. It translates to CASSQGSGTETQYF.

The chain combines TRBV12-3 or TRBV12-4 with TRBJ1-5, with TRBD1 matching 9 bases. The trim removed 4 bases at V and 7 bases at J, leaving 5 bases unmatched. This CDR3 has 14 amino acids. The CDR3 loop is CASSSGTGKQPQHF. In nucleotides, the CDR3 is TGTGCCAGCAGTTCAGGGACAGGGAAGCAGCCCCAGCATTTT.

Many counts were recorded for this clonotype. This chain links TRBV12-5 with TRBJ1-2; TRBD1 aligns across 8 bases. The CDR3 has 13 residues. V gave up 2 bases and J gave up 10 bases; unmatched junction bases: 6. CDR1 and CDR2 (germline): LGHNT, FRNRAP. This CDR3 is CASGLRTGRTYTF. In DNA form, the CDR3 reads TGTGCTAGTGGTTTGAGGACAGGGCGAACCTACACCTTC. Full variable domain (missing parts from reference TRBV12-5 and TRBJ1-2): DARVTQTPRHKVTEMGQEVTMRCQPILGHNTVFWYRQTMMQGLELLAYFRNRAPLDDSGMPKDRFSAEMPDATLATLKIQPSEPRDSAVYFCASGLRTGRTYTFGSGTRLTVV.

The chain links TRBV7-9 to TRBJ2-5; 10 bases agree with TRBD1. Losses at the gene ends were 5 bases for V and 1 base for J; bases not matched to a gene: 4. There are 15 residues in the CDR3. CDR1 and CDR2 (germline): SEHNR, FQNEAQ (reference sequence). CDR3 in DNA: TGTGCCAGCAGCCACGGGACAGGGGCCCAAGAGACCCAGTACTTC. It yields the protein CASSHGTGAQETQYF.

This clonotype was recorded many times. This chain uses TRBV30 with TRBJ1-1, with 7 bases matching TRBD1. V shed 2 bases and J 8 bases; nucleotides not matched to a gene: 2. The CDR3 is made up of 11 amino acids. Germline V gene data show CDR1 as GTSNPN and CDR2 as SVGIG (reference sequence). The CDR3 DNA reads as TGTGCCTGGAGTCGGACAGGAGAAGCTTTCTTT. This codes for CAWSRTGEAFF.

This clonotype was found many times. The CDR3 bases are TGCAGTGCTAGACGCGGTCGCGGGTCTGGAAACACCATATATTTT. Protein product: CSARRGRGSGNTIYF. This chain joins TRBV20-1 and TRBJ1-3; D is unresolved. Germline V gives CDR1 DFQATT, CDR2 SNEGSKA (reference sequence). The CDR3 loop spans 15 amino acids. Between the trimmed V and J ends, which lost 2 bases and 1 base, there was a span of 12 bases.

The rearrangement joins TRBV20-1 to TRBJ2-3, with 8 bases lining up with TRBD2. V lost 3 bases to trimming and J lost 3 bases; unmatched junction nucleotides: 2. The CDR3 consists of 13 residues. Germline V gene lookup returns CDR1 DFQATT and CDR2 SNEGSKA (reference sequence). The CDR3 protein is CSARSGGTDTQYF. The CDR3 DNA reads TGCAGTGCTAGGTCGGGGGGGACAGATACGCAGTATTTT.

In this sample, this clonotype turned up many times. The CDR3 here is CASRIQSSYNSPLHF. DNA for the CDR3: TGTGCCAGCAGGATACAAAGCTCCTATAATTCACCCCTCCACTTT. The chain has TRBV28 and TRBJ1-6; D call uncertain. CDR1 is MDHEN and CDR2 is SYDVKM in the germline V gene. The CDR3 is 15 residues long. Trimming shortened V by 6 bases and J by 0 bases, and 9 bases separated the two germline ends.

This clonotype was seen at least ten times. The chain is built from TRBV12-3 or TRBV12-4 and TRBJ2-7; TRBD2 agrees at 10 bases. With V trimmed by 1 base and J by 4 bases, 1 base remained unmatched. This CDR3 contains 14 residues. CDR3 nucleotide sequence: TGTGCCAGCAGTTTAGTTAGCGGGAGGTACGAGCAGTACTTC. As protein: CASSLVSGRYEQYF.

The sample holds many counts of this clonotype. Here the CDR3 reads CASSLRQTYGYTF. The DNA for the CDR3 is TGTGCCAGCAGTCTCAGACAGACCTATGGCTACACCTTC. The chain combines TRBV12-3 or TRBV12-4 with TRBJ1-2; tentative D call: TRBD1 (5 bases). This CDR3 is built from 13 residues. V was trimmed by 5 bases and J by 4 bases, leaving 11 bases between them.

The chain recombines TRBV6-1 with TRBJ2-2, with D possibly called TRBD1 or TRBD2 (5 bases each). Germline V CDR1 and CDR2: MNHNS, SASEGT. V lost 8 bases to trimming and J lost 7 bases, with 14 bases between them. This CDR3 region has 13 residues. The CDR3 is CASLDSGGGELFF. Written as DNA, the CDR3 is TGTGCCAGCTTAGACAGCGGAGGCGGGGAGCTGTTTTTT.

A few counts support this clonotype. The rearrangement links TRBV6-1 to TRBJ1-1, with D possibly matching TRBD1 (6 bases). CDR1 is MNHNS and CDR2 is SASEGT in the germline V gene. The V and J ends lost 7 bases and 7 bases respectively, with 13 bases between them. The CDR3 has 12 amino acids. The CDR3 DNA reads as TGTGCCAGCACCCCAGAGGGGGGTGAAGCTTTCTTT. This translates into CASTPEGGEAFF.

This clonotype appeared a few times. The chain is built from TRBV12-3 or TRBV12-4 and TRBJ1-2, with D unclear. The CDR3 length is 12 residues. Between the trimmed V and J ends, which lost 7 bases and 5 bases, there was a span of 11 bases. The CDR3, as DNA: TGTGCCAGCACGAACTCAGCATATGGCTACACCTTC. This sequence encodes CASTNSAYGYTF.

This clonotype came up many times. The gene calls are TRBV20-1 and TRBJ2-7, with TRBD2 matching 9 bases. CDR1 is DFQATT and CDR2 is SNEGSKA in the germline V gene (reference sequence). The CDR3 covers 17 residues. V was pared by 3 bases and J by 0 bases, with 12 bases of the junction left unmatched. For the CDR3, the DNA is TGCAGTGCTAGGTCGGGACTAGCCCCGATTTTCTCCTACGAGCAGTACTTC. Encoded protein: CSARSGLAPIFSYEQYF.

A few counts support this clonotype. The chain uses TRBV19 and TRBJ1-2; D call uncertain. Germline CDR1 LNHDA, CDR2 SQIVND (reference sequence). V gave up 1 base and J gave up 5 bases, with 8 bases separating them. This CDR3 has 13 amino acids. The CDR3 coding sequence is TGTGCCAGTAGTATAGGCAGCCCTTATGGCTACACCTTC. Translating gives CASSIGSPYGYTF.

This clonotype was seen many times. The J gene is TRBJ1-5, the V gene TRBV28, with a possible D match to TRBD1 (6 bases). V was cut by 6 bases and J by 5 bases, with 20 bases left in between. Looked up from germline, CDR1 is MDHEN and CDR2 is SYDVKM. This CDR3 contains 16 residues. In DNA form, the CDR3 reads TGTGCCAGCAGCATCACAGGGTTTGGGCAGTATCAGCCCCAGCATTTT. This codes for CASSITGFGQYQPQHF. Using reference TRBV28 and TRBJ1-5 for the parts outside the CDR3, the full variable domain is DVKVTQSSRYLVKRTGEKVFLECVQDMDHENMFWYRQDPGLGLRLIYFSYDVKMKEKGDIPEGYSVSREKKERFSLILESASTNQTSMYLCASSITGFGQYQPQHFGDGTRLSIL.

This clonotype has ten or more counts. The rearrangement uses TRBV19 and TRBJ1-2; D remains ambiguous. CDR1 and CDR2 from the germline V gene are LNHDA and SQIVND (reference sequence). The length of the CDR3 is 15 residues. The V gene lost 1 base and the J gene lost 2 bases, with 11 bases spanning the gap. The CDR3 sequence is CASSIARQTNYGYTF. The CDR3, as DNA: TGTGCCAGTAGTATAGCCCGGCAGACGAACTATGGCTACACCTTC.

Many counts were recorded for this clonotype. The rearrangement links TRBV15 to TRBJ1-2, with D hard to call. The germline V and J ends were trimmed by 0 bases and 6 bases, with 11 bases remaining between them. CDR1 is LNHNV and CDR2 is YYDKDF in the germline V gene (reference sequence). The length of the CDR3 is 14 residues. The CDR3, as DNA: TGTGCCACCAGCAGAGATGTGCGGGAGGATGGCTACACCTTC. Translating it yields CATSRDVREDGYTF.

In its sample, this clonotype was seen many times. The chain joins TRBV6-2 or TRBV6-3 to TRBJ2-3; D is unclear. The CDR3 loop spans 18 amino acids. Germline V gene data show CDR1 as MNHEY and CDR2 as SVGEGT. V was pared by 6 bases and J by 0 bases, with 22 bases between. The CDR3 reads CASSRPWGGGTSTDTQYF. Written as DNA, the CDR3 is TGTGCCAGCAGCCGCCCCTGGGGTGGCGGTACTAGCACAGATACGCAGTATTTT.

This clonotype was observed at least ten times. The chain combines TRBV2 with TRBJ1-5, with a tentative D call TRBD1 (5 bases). CDR3 size: 13 residues. Germline V gene sequence: CDR1 SNHLY, CDR2 FYNNEI. With 6 bases removed from V and 9 bases from J, the gap between germline ends came to 15 bases. CDR3 sequence (DNA): TGTGCCAGCAGCGCCAGGGTGGTCCGGCCCCAGCATTTT. Amino acids: CASSARVVRPQHF.

The CDR3 loop is CAISRDRAYEQYF. CDR3 nucleotides: TGTGCCATCTCCCGGGACCGTGCCTACGAGCAGTACTTC. V gene TRBV10-3 combines with J gene TRBJ2-7, with D perhaps assigned TRBD1 or TRBD2 (5 bases each). CDR3 length equals 13 residues. V lost 8 bases to trimming and J lost 2 bases, with 13 bases between them. Germline V CDR1 and CDR2: ENHRY, SYGVKD.

The rearrangement joins TRBV24-1 to TRBJ2-5, with D perhaps TRBD1 (5 bases). V lost 4 bases and J lost 4, with 9 bases in between. Germline CDR1 KGHDR, CDR2 SFDVKD. CDR3 length: 13 residues. The CDR3 region is CATSDPGIETQYF. The CDR3 DNA sequence: TGTGCCACCAGTGACCCAGGGATAGAGACCCAGTACTTC.

This clonotype was recorded at least ten times. The chain recombines TRBV20-1 with TRBJ1-6; D unclear. The V end lost 0 bases, the J end lost 14 bases, and 20 bases lay between the germline ends. This CDR3 is 15 amino acids long. CDR1 is DFQATT, CDR2 SNEGSKA, per germline (reference sequence). The CDR3 is CSARESGRKKNSLHF. DNA of the CDR3: TGCAGTGCTAGAGAATCGGGAAGAAAGAAAAATTCCCTCCACTTT.

This clonotype was picked up many times. This chain connects TRBV24-1 to TRBJ2-7, with D perhaps matching TRBD2 (6 bases). Trimming left V 7 bases short and J 5 bases short, with 20 bases between. CDR3 length equals 15 residues. CDR1 is KGHDR and CDR2 is SFDVKD in the germline V gene. CDR3 DNA sequence: TGTGCCACCAGCCAACCGGGCTCCTCGGGGGACGAGCAGTACTTC. The encoded protein is CATSQPGSSGDEQYF.

This clonotype was counted many times. V and J are TRBV9 and TRBJ2-5; D gene uncertain. This CDR3 is built from 13 residues. Germline V lookup: CDR1 SGDLS, CDR2 YYNGEE. The germline V and J ends were trimmed by 0 bases and 5 bases, with 8 bases remaining between them. CDR3 loop: CASSVVASETQYF. The CDR3, as DNA: TGTGCCAGCAGCGTAGTAGCTTCCGAGACCCAGTACTTC.

This clonotype was detected ten times or more. The V and J genes are TRBV4-2 and TRBJ2-5, with D unresolved. Germline V gene lookup returns CDR1 LGHNA and CDR2 YNFKEQ. Trimming left V 0 bases short and J 7 bases short, with 12 bases between. The CDR3 totals 14 residues. For the CDR3, the DNA is TGTGCCAGCAGCCAAGATTCCCCTTTCCGGACCCAGTACTTC. Protein: CASSQDSPFRTQYF.